This TCR beta chain was captured by sequencing in a study of T cells in localized non-small cell lung cancer. CDR3 length equals 15 residues. Trimming stripped 1 base from V and 5 bases from J, with 11 bases between. Germline CDR1 reads SGHAT; CDR2 reads FQNNGV. Sequencing was performed with immunoSEQ multiplex PCR; in TCRdb, only in-frame clones are kept and a portion is missing. The sample lists approximately 57,000 clones, 70% to 90% seen once, with approximately 5.2% in the top ten. A word on this clone: Its antigen is undetermined.

Whole-study results and caveats: One tumor region alone was sequenced, and heterogeneity therefore remains possible. The appearance of a median roughly 53 of the top 100 tumor clones was seen in adjacent lung. Higher T cell density in the blood was associated with longer overall survival, whereas higher adjacent-lung clonality associated with shorter survival.

The chain employs TRBV11-2 and TRBJ2-2; no definite D call. The source was peripheral blood, collected before any cancer treatment. The TCR originated in a woman aged 40-69 years with stage I lung adenocarcinoma. CDR3 DNA sequence: TGTGCCAGCAGCTTAGCTTTATCGCGGACCGGGGAGCTGTTTTTT. Protein product: CASSLALSRTGELFF. The full variable domain, its missing parts supplied by reference TRBV11-2 and TRBJ2-2, is EAGVAQSPRYKIIEKRQSVAFWCNPISGHATLYWYQQILGQGPKLLIQFQNNGVVDDSQLPKDRFSAERLKGVDSTLKIQPAKLEDSAVYLCASSLALSRTGELFFGEGSRLTVL.